This paragraph reports one TCR beta chain. Antigen specificity is unknown. The source of the sample is a study of cytomegalovirus exposure and HLA in healthy donors. PCR was performed using 60 Vbeta and 13 Jbeta primers. Per the original methods: Unique TCR beta chains totaled approximately 83 million in a later count, with approximately 11 million of them shared. This table comes from immunoSEQ multiplex PCR, and its TCRdb copy is limited to in-frame clones, with some not included. V, J and clone size reflect that table, while D and trimming were determined from the DNA. In the table there are approximately 140,000 clones, 55% to 80% of which are singletons. All donors participated as healthy donors of bone marrow. The V gene lost 1 base and the J gene lost 3 bases, with 12 bases spanning the gap. The CDR3 totals 15 residues. CDR1 is SGHRS, CDR2 YFSETQ, per germline. General study findings and limits: Later on, an analysis found that several of the most significant clusters appeared to be linked to common viral pathogens, which included parvovirus B19. Cytomegalovirus-associated TCR beta chains were listed, numbering roughly 150.

The chain links TRBV5-1 to TRBJ2-3; maybe TRBD2 (5 bases). The sequence was obtained from a woman aged 60-75 years in good health and CMV-seropositive. Sequenced input: PBMCs. The DNA for the CDR3 is TGCGCCAGCAGCTTGCCGATTGGGAGTACAGATACGCAGTATTTT. This sequence encodes CASSLPIGSTDTQYF.